This T cell receptor (beta chain) was captured by sequencing in a study of cytomegalovirus exposure and HLA in healthy donors. Notes on the study in general: TCR beta sequences reportedly predicted most subjects' HLA-A and HLA-B alleles accurately. According to an earlier analysis, most TCR beta V segments yielded productive rearrangements about 87% or about 30% of the time.

PCR used 60 Vbeta primers and 13 Jbeta primers. Clones were sequenced by immunoSEQ multiplex PCR, and TCRdb holds only the in-frame ones, with some missing. This repertoire includes about 160,000 clones. As for this clone: What it binds is not known.

The specimen was PBMCs. The sequence was obtained from a woman in her sixties in good health and CMV-seronegative.

The CDR3, as DNA: TGCGCCAGCAGCCAAGATCAGGGCAAGGTCTACGAGCAGTACTTC. Amino acid sequence: CASSQDQGKVYEQYF. V usage is TRBV4-1 and J usage is TRBJ2-7; D might be TRBD1 (5 bases). The ends were cut back, 0 bases at V and 3 bases at J, with 12 bases in the middle. The CDR3 covers 15 residues. Germline CDR1 is MGHRA and CDR2 is YSYEKL.